This TCR beta chain was obtained from a study of blood T cell repertoires in COVID-19. At the level of the study: Acute-phase and convalescent COVID-19 samples originated in the United States, Italy and Spain. In each case, the material was cDNA or gDNA derived from T cells, B-cell-depleted T cells, or PBMCs.

Study processing details: It was from reference gene primer amplification that nucleated cell counts were estimated. Here immunoSEQ multiplex PCR was the method, and the copy in TCRdb shows in-frame clones only, minus some. For V, J and clone size, that table is used; D and trimming come from the DNA. The sample lists around 340,000 clones, around 82% occurring once. Germline CDR1 and CDR2: SGHVS and FQNEAQ. The CDR3 has 14 amino acids. The J segment lost 8 bases and the V segment lost 6 bases, leaving 2 bases of the junction unmatched. This clone was seen just once. What was sequenced was peripheral blood. This TCR was recovered from a young man with active or convalescent COVID-19. The chain links TRBV7-8 to TRBJ2-1; TRBD2 matches 15 bases. The CDR3 loop reads CASRRTSGGDEQFF. For the CDR3, the DNA is TGTGCCAGCAGACGGACTAGCGGGGGGGATGAGCAGTTCTTC.